The rows below give T cell receptor beta chains drawn from one sample of a study of sequential checkpoint blockade in melanoma. Produced via immunoSEQ multiplex PCR; TCRdb's table is partial and in-frame only. The sample lists about 2,300 clones, around 15% seen once, with roughly 13% in the top ten. Specimen: tumor tissue (inferred from file names), collected from a patient given nivolumab and ipilimumab in sequence. The receptors stem from a human donor with melanoma. CDR3s include the opening cysteine and the closing phenylalanine or tryptophan. The D gene is left open where the match is weak. A row's size may be missing; if present it is once, few, many or a size class.

j_call d_call clone_size v_call cdr3_aa cdr3_nt
TRBJ1-4 TRBD1 few TRBV19 CASSYRGPNEKLFF TGTGCCAGTAGCTACAGGGGCCCTAATGAAAAACTGTTTTTT
TRBJ2-5 TRBD1 . TRBV29-1 CSLLPGGEETQYF TGCAGCCTCTTACCAGGGGGTGAGGAGACCCAGTACTTC
TRBJ2-3 TRBD2 . TRBV11-3 CASSTRLAGTTDTQYF TGTGCCAGCAGCACCCGACTAGCGGGGACCACAGATACGCAGTATTTT
TRBJ2-7 . . TRBV12-5 CASGLTHPGYF TGTGCTAGTGGTTTGACCCACCCAGGGTACTTC
TRBJ2-1 TRBD1 . TRBV10-2 CASSESRDREFNLCYNEQFF TGCGCCAGCAGTGAGTCCCGGGACAGGGAATTCAACTTGTGCTACAATGAGCAGTTCTTC
TRBJ1-2 . . TRBV6-8 CASSPGIRGPGYTF TGTGCCAGCAGCCCCGGGATCCGAGGCCCCGGCTACACCTTC
TRBJ2-5 . . TRBV11-3 CASSLVIGRQETQYF TGTGCCAGCAGCTTAGTAATCGGGAGACAAGAGACCCAGTACTTC
TRBJ2-1 TRBD1 large TRBV11-3 CASSAGTGAYNEQFF TGTGCCAGCAGCGCCGGGACAGGGGCCTACAATGAGCAGTTCTTC
TRBJ2-7 . . TRBV29-1 CSVGPLRDTYEQYF TGCAGCGTTGGGCCCCTGCGGGACACCTACGAGCAGTACTTC
TRBJ2-3 . few TRBV11-3 CASSFWSVTDTQYF TGTGCCAGCAGCTTTTGGAGTGTTACAGATACGCAGTATTTT
TRBJ2-7 TRBD2 medium-sized TRBV6-8 CASSWGSGASYEQYF TGTGCCAGCAGTTGGGGTAGCGGGGCCTCCTACGAGCAGTACTTC
TRBJ2-5 TRBD2 . TRBV5-1 CASSSGTSRFETQYF TGCGCCAGCAGCTCGGGGACTAGTCGATTTGAGACCCAGTACTTC
TRBJ2-7 . many TRBV9 CASSVDWRSYEQYF TGTGCCAGCAGCGTAGACTGGCGGAGCTACGAGCAGTACTTC
TRBJ1-2 . . TRBV28 CASNTVIYGYTF TGTGCCAGCAACACAGTTATCTATGGCTACACCTTC
TRBJ2-7 . . TRBV11-3 CASSPRAGTYEQYF TGTGCCAGCAGCCCTCGCGCCGGGACATACGAGCAGTACTTC
TRBJ2-5 TRBD1 . TRBV5-1 CASSLTPGGRETQYF TGCGCCAGCAGCTTGACGCCAGGGGGAAGAGAGACCCAGTACTTC
TRBJ1-4 TRBD1 few TRBV6-8 CAIRRDSSNEKLFF TGTGCCATCAGGAGGGACAGTTCTAATGAAAAACTGTTTTTT
TRBJ1-4 TRBD1 few TRBV18 CASSRQGGEKLFF TGTGCCAGCTCAAGACAGGGGGGTGAAAAACTGTTTTTT
TRBJ1-3 TRBD1 few TRBV15 CATSSDRDPGNTIYF TGTGCCACCAGCAGTGACAGGGACCCTGGAAACACCATATATTTT
TRBJ1-1 . large TRBV5-1 CASSPFGQGPGNTEAFF TGCGCCAGCAGCCCCTTCGGGCAGGGACCCGGCAACACTGAAGCTTTCTTT
TRBJ2-7 TRBD1 large TRBV28 CASSLEQGASFDEQYF TGTGCCAGCAGTTTAGAACAGGGGGCGAGTTTCGACGAGCAGTACTTC
TRBJ2-1 . many TRBV7-1 CASSLAPSNEQFF TGTGCCAGCAGCTTAGCCCCCTCAAATGAGCAGTTCTTC
TRBJ2-7 . . TRBV19 CASSMGYEQYF TGTGCCAGTAGTATGGGCTACGAGCAGTACTTC